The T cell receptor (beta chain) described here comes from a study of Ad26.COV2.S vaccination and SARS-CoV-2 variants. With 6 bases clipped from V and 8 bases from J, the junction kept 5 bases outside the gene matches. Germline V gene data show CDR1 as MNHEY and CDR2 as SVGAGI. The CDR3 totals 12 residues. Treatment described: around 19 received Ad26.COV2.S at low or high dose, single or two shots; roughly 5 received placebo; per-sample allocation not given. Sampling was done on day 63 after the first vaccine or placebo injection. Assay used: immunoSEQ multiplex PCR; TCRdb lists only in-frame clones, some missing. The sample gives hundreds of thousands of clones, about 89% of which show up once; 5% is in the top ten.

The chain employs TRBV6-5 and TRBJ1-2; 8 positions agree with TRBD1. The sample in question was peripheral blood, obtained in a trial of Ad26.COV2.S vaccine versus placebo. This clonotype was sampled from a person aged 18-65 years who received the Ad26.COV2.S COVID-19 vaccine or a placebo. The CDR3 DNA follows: TGTGCCAGCAGCCAGGGGGCGGGCGGCTACACCTTC. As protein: CASSQGAGGYTF.